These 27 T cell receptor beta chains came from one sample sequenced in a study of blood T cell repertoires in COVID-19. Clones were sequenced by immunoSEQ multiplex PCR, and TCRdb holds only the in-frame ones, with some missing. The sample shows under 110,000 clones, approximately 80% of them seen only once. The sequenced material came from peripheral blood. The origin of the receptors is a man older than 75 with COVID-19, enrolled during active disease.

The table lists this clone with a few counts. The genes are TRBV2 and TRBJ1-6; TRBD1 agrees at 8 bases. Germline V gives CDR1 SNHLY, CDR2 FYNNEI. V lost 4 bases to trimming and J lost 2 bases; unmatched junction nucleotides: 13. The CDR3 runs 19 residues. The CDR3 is CASSGGTGIPRPYNSPLHF. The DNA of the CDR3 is TGTGCCAGCAGTGGGGGGACAGGCATACCGAGGCCCTATAATTCACCCCTCCACTTT. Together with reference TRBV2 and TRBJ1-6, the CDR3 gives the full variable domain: EPEVTQTPSHQVTQMGQEVILRCVPISNHLYFYWYRQILGQKVEFLVSFYNNEISEKSEIFDDQFSVERPDGSNFTLKIRSTKLEDSAMYFCASSGGTGIPRPYNSPLHFGNGTRLTVT.

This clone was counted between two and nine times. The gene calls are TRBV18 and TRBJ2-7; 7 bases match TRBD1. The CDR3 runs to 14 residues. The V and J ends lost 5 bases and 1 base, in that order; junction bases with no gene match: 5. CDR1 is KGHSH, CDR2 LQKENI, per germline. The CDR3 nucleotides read TGTGCCAGCTCAGAACACAGGGGTTCCTACGAGCAGTACTTC. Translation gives CASSEHRGSYEQYF. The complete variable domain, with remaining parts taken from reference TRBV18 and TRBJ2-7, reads NAGVMQNPRHLVRRRGQEARLRCSPMKGHSHVYWYRQLPEEGLKFMVYLQKENIIDESGMPKERFSAEFPKEGPSILRIQQVVRGDSAAYFCASSEHRGSYEQYFGPGTRLTVT.

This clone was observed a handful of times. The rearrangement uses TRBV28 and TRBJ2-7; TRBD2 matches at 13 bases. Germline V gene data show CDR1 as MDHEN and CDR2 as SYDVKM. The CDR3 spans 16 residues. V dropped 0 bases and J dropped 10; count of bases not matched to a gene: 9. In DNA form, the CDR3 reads TGTGCCAGCAGTTTATGGGGGAGGACTAGCGGGAGTATCCAGTACTTC. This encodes CASSLWGRTSGSIQYF.

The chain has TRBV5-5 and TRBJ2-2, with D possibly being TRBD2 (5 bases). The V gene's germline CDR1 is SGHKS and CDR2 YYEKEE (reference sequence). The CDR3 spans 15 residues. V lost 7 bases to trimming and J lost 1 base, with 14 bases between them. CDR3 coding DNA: TGTGCCAGCTGTTCCGTGGGAGTGAACACCGGGGAGCTGTTTTTT. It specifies CASCSVGVNTGELFF.

CDR3 loop: CASSGGLGEQYF. The CDR3 DNA reads TGTGCCAGCAGCGGGGGGTTGGGGGAGCAGTACTTC. V gene TRBV7-8 combines with J gene TRBJ2-7; possible D gene TRBD2, 6 bases. Trimming cost V 5 bases and J 7 bases, with 12 bases left between them. Germline V gives CDR1 SGHVS, CDR2 FQNEAQ. This CDR3 has 12 amino acids.

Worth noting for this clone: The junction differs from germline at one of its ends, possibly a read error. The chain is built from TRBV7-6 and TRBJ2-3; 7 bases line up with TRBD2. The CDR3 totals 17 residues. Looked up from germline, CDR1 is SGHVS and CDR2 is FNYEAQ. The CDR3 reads CASSLAPPGGTTHVADF. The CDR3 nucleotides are TGTGCCAGCAGCTTAGCGCCCCCCGGCGGGACTACCCACGTCGCCGATTTT.

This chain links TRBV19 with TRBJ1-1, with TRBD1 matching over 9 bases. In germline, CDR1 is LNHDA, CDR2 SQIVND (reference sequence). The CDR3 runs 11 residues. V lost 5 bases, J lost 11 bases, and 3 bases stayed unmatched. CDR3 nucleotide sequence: TGTGCCAGTAGTCGACAGGGGGAGGCTTTCTTT. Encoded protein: CASSRQGEAFF.

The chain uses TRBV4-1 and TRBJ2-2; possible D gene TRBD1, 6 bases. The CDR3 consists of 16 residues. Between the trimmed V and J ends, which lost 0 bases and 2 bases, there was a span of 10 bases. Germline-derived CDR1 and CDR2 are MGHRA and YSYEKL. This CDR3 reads CASSQERGTNTGELFF. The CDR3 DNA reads TGCGCCAGCAGCCAAGAGAGGGGGACCAACACCGGGGAGCTGTTTTTT.

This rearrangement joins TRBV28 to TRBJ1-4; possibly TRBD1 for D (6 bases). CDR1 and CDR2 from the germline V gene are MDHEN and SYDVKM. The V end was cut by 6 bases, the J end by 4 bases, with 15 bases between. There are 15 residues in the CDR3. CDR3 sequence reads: CASRETGQSNEKLFF. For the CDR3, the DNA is TGTGCCAGCAGAGAGACGGGACAAAGTAATGAAAAACTGTTTTTT. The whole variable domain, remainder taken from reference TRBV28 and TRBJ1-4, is DVKVTQSSRYLVKRTGEKVFLECVQDMDHENMFWYRQDPGLGLRLIYFSYDVKMKEKGDIPEGYSVSREKKERFSLILESASTNQTSMYLCASRETGQSNEKLFFGSGTQLSVL.

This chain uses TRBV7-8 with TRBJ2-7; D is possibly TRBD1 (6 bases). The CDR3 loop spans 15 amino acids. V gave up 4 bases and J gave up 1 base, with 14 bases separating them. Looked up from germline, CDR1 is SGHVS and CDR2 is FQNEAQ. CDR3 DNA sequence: TGTGCCAGCAGCTCGCTCCGGGACACATCCTACGAGCAGTACTTC. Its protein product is CASSSLRDTSYEQYF.

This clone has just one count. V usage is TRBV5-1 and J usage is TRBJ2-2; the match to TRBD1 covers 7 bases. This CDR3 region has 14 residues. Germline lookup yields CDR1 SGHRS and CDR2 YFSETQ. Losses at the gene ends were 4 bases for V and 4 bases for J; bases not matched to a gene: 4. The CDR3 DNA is TGCGCCAGCAGCGATAACAGGGGCACCGGGGAGCTGTTTTTT. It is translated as CASSDNRGTGELFF.

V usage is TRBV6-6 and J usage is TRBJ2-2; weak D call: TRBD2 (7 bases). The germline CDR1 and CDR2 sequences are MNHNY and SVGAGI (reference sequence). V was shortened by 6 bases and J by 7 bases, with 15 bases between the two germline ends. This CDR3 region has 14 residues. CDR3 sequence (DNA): TGTGCCAGCAGGGGGGGAGGGGGTAACGGGGAGCTGTTTTTT. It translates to CASRGGGGNGELFF.

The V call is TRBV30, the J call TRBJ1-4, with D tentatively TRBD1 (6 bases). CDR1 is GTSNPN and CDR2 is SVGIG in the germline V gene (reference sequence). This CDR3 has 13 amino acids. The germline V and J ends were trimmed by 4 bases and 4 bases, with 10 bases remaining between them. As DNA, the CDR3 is TGTGCCTGGACCCGGACAGATAATGAAAAACTGTTTTTT. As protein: CAWTRTDNEKLFF.

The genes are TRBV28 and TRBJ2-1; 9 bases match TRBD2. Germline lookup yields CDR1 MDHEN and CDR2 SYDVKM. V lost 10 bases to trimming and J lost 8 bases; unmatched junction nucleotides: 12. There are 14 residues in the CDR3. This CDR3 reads CAIRRAGGVHEQFF. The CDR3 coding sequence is TGTGCCATCCGGAGGGCGGGAGGGGTCCATGAGCAGTTCTTC. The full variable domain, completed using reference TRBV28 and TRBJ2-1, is DVKVTQSSRYLVKRTGEKVFLECVQDMDHENMFWYRQDPGLGLRLIYFSYDVKMKEKGDIPEGYSVSREKKERFSLILESASTNQTSMYLCAIRRAGGVHEQFFGPGTRLTVL.

CDR3 residues: CAISDEGSGRFTDTQYF. As DNA, the CDR3 is TGTGCCATCAGTGATGAGGGTAGCGGGAGGTTCACAGATACGCAGTATTTT. V is TRBV10-3 and J is TRBJ2-3; 10 bases are shared with TRBD2. With 3 bases clipped from V and 2 bases from J, the junction kept 8 bases outside the gene matches. The CDR3 is 17 residues long. The germline gives CDR1 ENHRY, CDR2 SYGVKD.

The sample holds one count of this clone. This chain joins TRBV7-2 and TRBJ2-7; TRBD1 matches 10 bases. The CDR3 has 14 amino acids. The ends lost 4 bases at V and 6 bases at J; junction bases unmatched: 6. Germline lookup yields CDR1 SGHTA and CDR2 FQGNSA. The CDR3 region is CASSSSGQGTEQYF. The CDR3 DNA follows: TGTGCCAGCAGCTCCTCGGGACAGGGGACCGAGCAGTACTTC.

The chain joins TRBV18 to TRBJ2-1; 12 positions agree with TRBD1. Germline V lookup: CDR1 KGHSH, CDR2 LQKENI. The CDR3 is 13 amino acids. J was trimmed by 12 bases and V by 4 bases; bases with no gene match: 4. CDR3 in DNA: TGTGCCAGCTCACTGGGACAGGGGGCTGGGCAGTTCTTC. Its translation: CASSLGQGAGQFF.

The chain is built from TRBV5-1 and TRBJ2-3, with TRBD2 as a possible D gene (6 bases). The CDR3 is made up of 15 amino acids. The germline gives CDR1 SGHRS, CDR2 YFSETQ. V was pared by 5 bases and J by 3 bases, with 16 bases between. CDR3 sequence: CASRGGLAMTDTQYF. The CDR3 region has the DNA TGCGCCAGCAGGGGAGGACTTGCGATGACAGATACGCAGTATTTT.

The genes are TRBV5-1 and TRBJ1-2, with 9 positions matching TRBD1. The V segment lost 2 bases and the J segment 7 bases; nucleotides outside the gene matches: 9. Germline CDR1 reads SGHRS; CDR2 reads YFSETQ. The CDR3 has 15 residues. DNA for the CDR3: TGCGCCAGCAGCTTATGGACAGGGGAGGAAGGTGGCTACACCTTC. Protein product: CASSLWTGEEGGYTF.

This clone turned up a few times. CDR3 residues: CATSDNLPGGGQFF. CDR3 nucleotides: TGTGCCACCAGTGATAACCTACCGGGAGGGGGGCAGTTCTTC. The chain employs TRBV24-1 and TRBJ2-1, with TRBD2 matching over 8 bases. In germline, CDR1 is KGHDR, CDR2 SFDVKD. The junction had 9 bases not matched to a gene; V was cut back by 3 bases and J by 12 bases. The length of the CDR3 is 14 residues.

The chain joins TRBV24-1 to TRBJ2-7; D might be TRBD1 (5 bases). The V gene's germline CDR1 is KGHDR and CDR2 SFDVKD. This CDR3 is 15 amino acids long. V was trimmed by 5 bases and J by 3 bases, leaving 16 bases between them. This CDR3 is CATSAPRQGVYEQYF. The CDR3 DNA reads TGTGCCACCAGTGCCCCACGTCAGGGTGTCTACGAGCAGTACTTC.

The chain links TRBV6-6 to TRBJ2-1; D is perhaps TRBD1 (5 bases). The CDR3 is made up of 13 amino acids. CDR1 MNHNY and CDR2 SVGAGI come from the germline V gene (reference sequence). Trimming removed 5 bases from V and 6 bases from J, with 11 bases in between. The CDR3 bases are TGTGCCAGCAGTAGGACAAGTGGCAATGAGCAGTTCTTC. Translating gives CASSRTSGNEQFF.

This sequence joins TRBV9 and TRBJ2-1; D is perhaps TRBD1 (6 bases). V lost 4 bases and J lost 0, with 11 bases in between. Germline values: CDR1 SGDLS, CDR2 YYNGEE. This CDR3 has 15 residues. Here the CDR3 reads CASSSQGLSYNEQFF. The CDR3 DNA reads TGTGCCAGCAGCTCCCAGGGGCTCTCCTACAATGAGCAGTTCTTC.

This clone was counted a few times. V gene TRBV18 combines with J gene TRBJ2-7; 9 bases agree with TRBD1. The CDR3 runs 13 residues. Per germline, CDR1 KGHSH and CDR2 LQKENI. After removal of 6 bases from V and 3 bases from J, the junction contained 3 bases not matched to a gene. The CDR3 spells CASSGGQGYEQYF. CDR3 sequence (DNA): TGTGCCAGCTCCGGGGGACAGGGCTACGAGCAGTACTTC.

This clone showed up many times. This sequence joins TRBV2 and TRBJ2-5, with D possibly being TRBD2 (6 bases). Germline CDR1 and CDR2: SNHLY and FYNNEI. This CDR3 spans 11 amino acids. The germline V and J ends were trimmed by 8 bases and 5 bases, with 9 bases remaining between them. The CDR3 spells CASGGYETQYF. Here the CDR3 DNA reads TGTGCCAGCGGGGGGTACGAGACCCAGTACTTC.

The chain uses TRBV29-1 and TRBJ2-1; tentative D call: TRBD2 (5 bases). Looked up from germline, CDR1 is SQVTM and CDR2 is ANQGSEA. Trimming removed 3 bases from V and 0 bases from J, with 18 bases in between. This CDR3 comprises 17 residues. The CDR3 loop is CSVEGLDHGSSYNEQFF. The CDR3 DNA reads TGCAGCGTTGAGGGTCTAGATCATGGGAGCTCCTACAATGAGCAGTTCTTC.

The CDR3 loop reads CSVERVYNEQFF. CDR3 DNA sequence: TGCAGCGTTGAAAGAGTTTACAATGAGCAGTTCTTC. The chain links TRBV29-1 to TRBJ2-1; D ambiguous. The length of the CDR3 is 12 residues. Per germline, CDR1 SQVTM and CDR2 ANQGSEA. V was clipped by 2 bases and J by 4 bases, with 6 bases between them.